Here is one T cell receptor (beta chain) with its context. The antigen is undetermined. The data were obtained in a study of blood T cells in healthy people across ages. Overall study findings and caveats: While age rose, TCR beta diversity per million T cells dropped in a roughly linear way.

Per sample, no less than 6 micrograms of total RNA were extracted. A second about 7 to 11 cycle PCR used barcoded and J-beta primers. TCRdb passed the 5' RACE reads through MiXCR, listing each CDR3 protein once. There are roughly 700,000 distinct CDR3 sequences in the sample; around 25% occur only once, and 9.4% lies in the top ten. The CDR3 consists of 15 residues. Germline trimming cut 5 bases from V and 2 bases from J; bases unmatched to any gene: 8. The germline gives CDR1 SQVTM, CDR2 ANQGSEA. These same records also appear under a second study, on T cells of mothers and their children. From that second work: A few healthy Caucasian mothers, along with their six children, were the donors. The overlap seen between related mothers and children slightly exceeded that of unrelated pairs, though not significantly.

The sequence derives from a boy aged 5-17 years in good health. The rearrangement links TRBV29-1 to TRBJ2-5, with 10 bases lining up with TRBD2. The sequenced material came from blood. Written as DNA, the CDR3 is TGCAGCGTTAACCGAGCGGGAGGGCTACAAGAGACCCAGTACTTC. Translating it yields CSVNRAGGLQETQYF.